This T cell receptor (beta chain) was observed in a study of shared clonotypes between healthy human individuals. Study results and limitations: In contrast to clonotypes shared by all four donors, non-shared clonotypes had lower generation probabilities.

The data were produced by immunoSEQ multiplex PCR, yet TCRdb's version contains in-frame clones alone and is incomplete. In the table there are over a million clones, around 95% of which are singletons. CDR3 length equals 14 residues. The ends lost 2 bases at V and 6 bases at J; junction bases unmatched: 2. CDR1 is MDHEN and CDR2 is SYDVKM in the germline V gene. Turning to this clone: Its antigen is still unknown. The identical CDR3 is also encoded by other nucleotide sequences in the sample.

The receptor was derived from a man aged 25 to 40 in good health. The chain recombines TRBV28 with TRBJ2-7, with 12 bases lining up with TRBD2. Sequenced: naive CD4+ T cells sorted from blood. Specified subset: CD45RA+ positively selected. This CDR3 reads CASSLLAGGGEQYF. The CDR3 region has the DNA TGTGCCAGCAGTTTACTAGCGGGAGGGGGCGAGCAGTACTTC.